This T cell receptor (beta chain) originates from a study of blood T cell repertoires in COVID-19. Original methodology: Reference gene primer amplification yielded estimated nucleated cell counts. Clones were read by immunoSEQ multiplex PCR, and TCRdb kept only the in-frame ones, dropping some. The V and J calls and clone size come from that table; D and trimming were worked out from the DNA. The sample includes about 170,000 clones, 88% seen only once; the top ten take over 2%. Sequences were obtained from peripheral blood. The TCR comes from a man aged 50 to 60 who had recovered from COVID-19.

CDR3 sequence: CASSLINRGSTDTQYF. The CDR3 DNA reads as TGCGCCAGCAGCCTGATTAACAGGGGTAGCACAGATACGCAGTATTTT. This chain connects TRBV4-1 to TRBJ2-3, with 7 nucleotides matching TRBD1. J lost 0 bases, V lost 4 bases, and 7 bases had no gene match. The V gene's germline CDR1 is MGHRA and CDR2 YSYEKL. The CDR3 spans 16 residues.